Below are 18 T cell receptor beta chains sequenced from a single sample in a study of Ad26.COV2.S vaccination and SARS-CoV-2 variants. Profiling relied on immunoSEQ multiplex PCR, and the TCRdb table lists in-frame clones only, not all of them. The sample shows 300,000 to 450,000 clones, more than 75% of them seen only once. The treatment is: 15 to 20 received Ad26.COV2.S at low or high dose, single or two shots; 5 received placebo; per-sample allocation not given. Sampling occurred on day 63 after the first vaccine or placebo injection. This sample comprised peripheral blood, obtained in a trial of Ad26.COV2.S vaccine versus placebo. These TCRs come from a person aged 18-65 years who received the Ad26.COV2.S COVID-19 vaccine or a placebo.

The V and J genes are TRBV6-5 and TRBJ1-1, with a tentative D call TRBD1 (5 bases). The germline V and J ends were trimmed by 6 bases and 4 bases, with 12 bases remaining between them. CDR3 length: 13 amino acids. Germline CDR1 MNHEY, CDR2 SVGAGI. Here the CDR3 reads CASSPRGPTEAFF. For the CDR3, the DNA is TGTGCCAGCAGCCCACGGGGCCCCACTGAAGCTTTCTTT.

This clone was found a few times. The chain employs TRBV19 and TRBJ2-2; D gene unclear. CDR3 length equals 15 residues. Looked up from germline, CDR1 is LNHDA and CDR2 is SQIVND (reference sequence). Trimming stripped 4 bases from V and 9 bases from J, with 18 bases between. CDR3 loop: CASSSSMSAYRELFF. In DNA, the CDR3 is TGTGCCAGTAGTAGTTCTATGAGCGCCTACCGGGAGCTGTTTTTT.

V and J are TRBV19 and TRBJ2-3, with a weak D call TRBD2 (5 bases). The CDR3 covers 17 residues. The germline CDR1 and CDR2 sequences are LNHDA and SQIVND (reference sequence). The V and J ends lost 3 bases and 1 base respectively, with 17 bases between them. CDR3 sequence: CASSMGFQRMGTDTQYF. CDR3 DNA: TGTGCCAGTAGTATGGGGTTTCAGCGGATGGGCACAGATACGCAGTATTTT.

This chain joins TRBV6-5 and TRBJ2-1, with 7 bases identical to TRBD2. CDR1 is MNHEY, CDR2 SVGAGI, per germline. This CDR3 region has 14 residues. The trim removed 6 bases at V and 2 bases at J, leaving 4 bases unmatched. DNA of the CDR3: TGTGCCAGCAGACGGGGGGTTACCTACAATGAGCAGTTCTTC. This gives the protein CASRRGVTYNEQFF.

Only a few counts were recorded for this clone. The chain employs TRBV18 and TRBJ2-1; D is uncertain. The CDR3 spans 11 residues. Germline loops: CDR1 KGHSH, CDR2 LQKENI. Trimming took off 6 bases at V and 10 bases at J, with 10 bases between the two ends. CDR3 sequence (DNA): TGTGCCAGCTCTTTCGGAGCAGAGCAGTTCTTC. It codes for CASSFGAEQFF.

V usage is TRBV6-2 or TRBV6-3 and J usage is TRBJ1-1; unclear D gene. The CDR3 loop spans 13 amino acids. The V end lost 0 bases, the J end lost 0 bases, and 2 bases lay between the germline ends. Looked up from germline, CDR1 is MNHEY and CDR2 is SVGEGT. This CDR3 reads CASSYSMNTEAFF. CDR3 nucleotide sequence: TGTGCCAGCAGTTACTCTATGAACACTGAAGCTTTCTTT.

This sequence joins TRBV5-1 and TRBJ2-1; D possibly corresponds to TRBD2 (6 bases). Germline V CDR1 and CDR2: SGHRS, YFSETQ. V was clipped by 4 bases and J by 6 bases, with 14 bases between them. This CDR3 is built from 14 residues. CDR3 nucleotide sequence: TGCGCCAGCAGCGGCCAAGGGGAGGTCAATGAGCAGTTCTTC. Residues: CASSGQGEVNEQFF.

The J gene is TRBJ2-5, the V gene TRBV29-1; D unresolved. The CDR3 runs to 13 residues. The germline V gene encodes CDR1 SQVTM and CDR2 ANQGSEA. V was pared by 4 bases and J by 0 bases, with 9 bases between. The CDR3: CSVVPLNQETQYF. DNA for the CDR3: TGCAGCGTTGTACCCCTAAACCAAGAGACCCAGTACTTC.

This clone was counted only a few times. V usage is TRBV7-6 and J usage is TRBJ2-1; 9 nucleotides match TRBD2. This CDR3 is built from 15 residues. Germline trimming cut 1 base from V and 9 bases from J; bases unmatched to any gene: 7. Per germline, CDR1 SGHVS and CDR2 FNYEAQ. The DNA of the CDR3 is TGTGCCAGCAGCTTAGGTGGCGGGGGGGCGAGTGAGCAGTTCTTC. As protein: CASSLGGGGASEQFF.

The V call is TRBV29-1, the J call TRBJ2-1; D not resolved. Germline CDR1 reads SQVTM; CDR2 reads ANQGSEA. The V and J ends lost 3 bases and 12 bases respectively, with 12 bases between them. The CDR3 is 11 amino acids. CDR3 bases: TGCAGCGTTGAGCAAGACACTTTGCAGTTCTTC. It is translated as CSVEQDTLQFF.

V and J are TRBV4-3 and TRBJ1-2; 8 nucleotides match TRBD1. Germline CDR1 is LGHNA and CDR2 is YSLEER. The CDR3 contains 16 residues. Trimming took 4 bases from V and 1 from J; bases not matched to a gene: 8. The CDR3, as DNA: TGCGCCAGCAGCCGTGAGACAGGGGCGTTTAACTATGGCTACACCTTC. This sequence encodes CASSRETGAFNYGYTF.

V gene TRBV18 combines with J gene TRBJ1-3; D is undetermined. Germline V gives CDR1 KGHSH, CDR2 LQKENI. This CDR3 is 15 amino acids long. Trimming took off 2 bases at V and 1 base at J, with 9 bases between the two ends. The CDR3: CASSPLGFSGNTIYF. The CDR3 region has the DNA TGTGCCAGCTCACCATTAGGGTTTTCTGGAAACACCATATATTTT.

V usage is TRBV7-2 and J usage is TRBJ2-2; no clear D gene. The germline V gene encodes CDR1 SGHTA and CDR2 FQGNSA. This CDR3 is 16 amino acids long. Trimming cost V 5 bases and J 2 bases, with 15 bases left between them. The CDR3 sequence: CASSPRAAANTGELFF. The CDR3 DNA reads TGTGCCAGCAGCCCTAGGGCGGCAGCCAACACCGGGGAGCTGTTTTTT. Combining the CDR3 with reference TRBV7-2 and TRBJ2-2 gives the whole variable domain GAGVSQSPSNKVTEKGKDVELRCDPISGHTALYWYRQSLGQGLEFLIYFQGNSAPDKSGLPSDRFSAERTGGSVSTLTIQRTQQEDSAVYLCASSPRAAANTGELFFGEGSRLTVL.

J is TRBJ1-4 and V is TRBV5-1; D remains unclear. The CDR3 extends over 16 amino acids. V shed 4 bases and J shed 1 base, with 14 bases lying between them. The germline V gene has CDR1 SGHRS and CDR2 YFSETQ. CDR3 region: CASSASEVVTNEKLFF. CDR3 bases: TGCGCCAGCAGCGCATCCGAGGTAGTAACTAATGAAAAACTGTTTTTT. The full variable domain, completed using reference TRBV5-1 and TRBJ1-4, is KAGVTQTPRYLIKTRGQQVTLSCSPISGHRSVSWYQQTPGQGLQFLFEYFSETQRNKGNFPGRFSGRQFSNSRSEMNVSTLELGDSALYLCASSASEVVTNEKLFFGSGTQLSVL.

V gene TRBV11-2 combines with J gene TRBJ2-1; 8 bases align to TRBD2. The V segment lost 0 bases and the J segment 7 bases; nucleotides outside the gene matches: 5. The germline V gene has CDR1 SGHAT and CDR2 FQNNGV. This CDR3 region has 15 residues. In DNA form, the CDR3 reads TGTGCCAGCAGCTTAGACGGGAGGGCCTCTAATGAGCAGTTCTTC. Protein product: CASSLDGRASNEQFF.

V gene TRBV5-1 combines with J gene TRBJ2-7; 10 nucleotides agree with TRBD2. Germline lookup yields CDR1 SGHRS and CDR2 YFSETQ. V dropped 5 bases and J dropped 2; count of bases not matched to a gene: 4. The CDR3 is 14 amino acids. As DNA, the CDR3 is TGCGCCAGCAGACTAGCGGGACTGACCTACGAGCAGTACTTC. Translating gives CASRLAGLTYEQYF.

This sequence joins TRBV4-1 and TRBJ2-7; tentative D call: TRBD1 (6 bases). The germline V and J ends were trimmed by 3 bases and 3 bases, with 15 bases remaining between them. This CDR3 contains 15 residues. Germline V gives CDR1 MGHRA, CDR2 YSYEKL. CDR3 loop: CASSQETRGYYEQYF. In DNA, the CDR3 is TGCGCCAGCAGCCAGGAAACTAGGGGGTACTACGAGCAGTACTTC.

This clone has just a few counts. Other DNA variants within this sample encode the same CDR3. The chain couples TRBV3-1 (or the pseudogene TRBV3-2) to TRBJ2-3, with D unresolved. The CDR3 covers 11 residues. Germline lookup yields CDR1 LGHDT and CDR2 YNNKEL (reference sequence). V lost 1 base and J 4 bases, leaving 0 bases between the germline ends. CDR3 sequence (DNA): TGTGCCAGCAGCCAAGCAGATACGCAGTATTTT. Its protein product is CASSQADTQYF.